The sample holds one count of the clone carrying this TCR beta chain. This entry is derived from a study of technical replicates of blood from a few donors. Measured with immunoSEQ multiplex PCR; TCRdb has only the in-frame clones, and not every one. This sample has more than 80,000 clones, with about 96% found just once. This CDR3 is built from 13 residues. Germline V gene sequence: CDR1 LGHNT, CDR2 FRNRAP. The V gene end was trimmed by 6 bases and the J gene end by 3 bases; junction bases not matched to a gene: 4. The sequence came from a human donor in good health. This chain links TRBV12-5 with TRBJ2-5; 7 positions match TRBD1. Sequencing was carried out using T cells isolated from PBMCs. The CDR3 spells CASGSGTEETQYF. In DNA form, the CDR3 reads TGTGCTAGTGGCTCGGGGACAGAAGAGACCCAGTACTTC.